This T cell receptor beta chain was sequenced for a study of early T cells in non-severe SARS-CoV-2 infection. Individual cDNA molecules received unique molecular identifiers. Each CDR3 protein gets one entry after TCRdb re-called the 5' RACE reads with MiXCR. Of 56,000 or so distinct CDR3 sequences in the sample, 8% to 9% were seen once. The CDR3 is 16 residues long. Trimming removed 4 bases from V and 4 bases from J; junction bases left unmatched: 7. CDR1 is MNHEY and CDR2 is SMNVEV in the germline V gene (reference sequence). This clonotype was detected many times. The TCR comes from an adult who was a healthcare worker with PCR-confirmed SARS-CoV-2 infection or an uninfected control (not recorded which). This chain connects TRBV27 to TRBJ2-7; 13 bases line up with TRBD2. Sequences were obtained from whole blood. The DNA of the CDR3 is TGTGCCAGCAGTTCGATGACTAGCGGGAGGCGGTACGAGCAGTACTTC. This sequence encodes CASSSMTSGRRYEQYF.